The present entry profiles one T cell receptor beta chain with its context. This sample stems from a study of OX40 agonist ivuxolimab in advanced cancers. In the study overall: Age averaged about 60 years (range about 23 to 85), and 80% to 90% were male.

Some clones are missing from TCRdb's copy, which holds only in-frame ones; the method was immunoSEQ multiplex PCR. The sample consists of about 77,000 clones, about four fifths of them appearing once. V lost 5 bases and J lost 1, with 16 bases in between. The CDR3 has 16 amino acids. The germline CDR1 and CDR2 sequences are SGHRS and YFSETQ. The source is an adult with an advanced solid tumor such as melanoma, head and neck, liver or kidney cancer. The chain couples TRBV5-1 to TRBJ1-3; D not resolved. Specimen: CD4+ or CD8+ T cells sorted from blood, collected in a trial of the OX40 agonist ivuxolimab. The CDR3 here is CASSESGATSGNTIYF. For the CDR3, the DNA is TGCGCCAGCAGTGAGTCAGGCGCTACTTCTGGAAACACCATATATTTT.